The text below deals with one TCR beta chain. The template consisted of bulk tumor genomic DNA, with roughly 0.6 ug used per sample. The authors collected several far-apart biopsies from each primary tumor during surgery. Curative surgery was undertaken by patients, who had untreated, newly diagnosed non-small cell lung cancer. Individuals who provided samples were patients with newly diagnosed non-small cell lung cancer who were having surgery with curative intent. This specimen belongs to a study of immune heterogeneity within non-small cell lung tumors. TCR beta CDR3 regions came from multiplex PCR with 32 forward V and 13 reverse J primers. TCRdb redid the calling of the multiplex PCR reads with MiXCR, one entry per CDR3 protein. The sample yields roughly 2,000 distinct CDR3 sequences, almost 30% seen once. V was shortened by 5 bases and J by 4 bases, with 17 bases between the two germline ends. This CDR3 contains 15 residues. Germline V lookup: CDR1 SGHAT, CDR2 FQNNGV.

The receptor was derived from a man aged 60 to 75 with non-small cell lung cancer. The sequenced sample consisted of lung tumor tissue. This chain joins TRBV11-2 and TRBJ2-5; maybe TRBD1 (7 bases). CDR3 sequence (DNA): TGTGCCAGCAGCCCGACAGGGAGGTCGGGAGAGACCCAGTACTTC. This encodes CASSPTGRSGETQYF.